This T cell receptor beta chain was sequenced during a study of blood T cells in healthy people across ages. The CDR3 consists of 14 residues. The germline V and J ends were trimmed by 6 bases and 6 bases, with 15 bases remaining between them. Germline V lookup: CDR1 MNHEY, CDR2 SMNVEV (reference sequence). A second PCR of 7 to 11 cycles used a sample-barcoded 5' primer and a J-beta primer mix. A template-switch adaptor containing 12 random nucleotides labeled each cDNA molecule. TCRdb reprocessed the 5' RACE reads with MiXCR, giving one entry per CDR3 protein. The repertoire holds about 800,000 distinct CDR3 sequences, with just under 25% as singletons. Individuals who donated were healthy Caucasians from Russia aged roughly 6 to 100. The sample was also reused in another study, on T cells of mothers and their children. That study adds: Slightly higher, non-significant overlap characterized related mother-child pairs relative to unrelated pairs.

The rearrangement links TRBV27 to TRBJ2-4, with D possibly TRBD1 on 5 matching bases. Material for sequencing was blood. This receptor was identified in a boy younger than 18 in good health. CDR3 region: CASRAIDSPNIQYF. CDR3 bases: TGTGCCAGCAGGGCAATAGACAGCCCAAACATTCAGTACTTC.